These 7 T cell receptor beta chains came from one sample sequenced in a study of blood T cell repertoires in COVID-19. This table comes from immunoSEQ multiplex PCR, and its TCRdb copy is limited to in-frame clones, with some not included. This table holds around 400,000 clones, approximately 89% found once. Sample: peripheral blood. The receptor set was obtained from a woman between 55 and 75 years old with COVID-19, enrolled during active disease.

The rearrangement joins TRBV24-1 to TRBJ2-1, with D perhaps TRBD1 (5 bases). V lost 3 bases and J 5 bases, leaving 7 bases between the germline ends. CDR1 is KGHDR, CDR2 SFDVKD, per germline. The CDR3 sequence is 13 residues long. CDR3 in amino acids: CATSDGANNEQFF. CDR3 nucleotide sequence: TGTGCCACCAGTGATGGGGCCAACAATGAGCAGTTCTTC.

This chain connects TRBV7-8 to TRBJ2-5, with 10 bases identical to TRBD2. This CDR3 contains 13 residues. Germline V gives CDR1 SGHVS, CDR2 FQNEAQ. Losses at the gene ends were 7 bases for V and 7 bases for J; bases not matched to a gene: 6. The CDR3 DNA is TGTGCCAGCAAAGCGGGGGGGCCGGGGACCCAGTACTTC. Its protein product is CASKAGGPGTQYF.

The J gene is TRBJ2-5, the V gene TRBV5-6; no reliable D call. Trimming stripped 5 bases from V and 2 bases from J, with 13 bases between. Germline CDR1 is SGHDT and CDR2 is YYEEEE. The CDR3 totals 14 residues. CDR3 protein: CASRPTVFQETQYF. CDR3 sequence (DNA): TGTGCCAGCAGACCTACAGTCTTTCAAGAGACCCAGTACTTC.

For the CDR3, the DNA is TGTGCCAGCAGCCAGCGGACCTCGGGCCCGGAGGCTTTCTTT. Translating it yields CASSQRTSGPEAFF. This rearrangement joins TRBV7-2 to TRBJ1-1; D not resolved. The CDR3 contains 14 residues. Germline CDR1 SGHTA, CDR2 FQGNSA. Trimming left V 5 bases short and J 11 bases short, with 21 bases between.

This chain connects TRBV11-2 to TRBJ2-2, with D unclear. The ends were cut back, 2 bases at V and 6 bases at J, with 10 bases in the middle. Per the germline V gene, CDR1 is SGHAT and CDR2 is FQNNGV. The CDR3 has 14 amino acids. CDR3 sequence (DNA): TGTGCCAGCAGCTTACAAGTTCTACCCGGGGAGCTGTTTTTT. Protein: CASSLQVLPGELFF.

The chain uses TRBV30 and TRBJ1-3, with 9 bases that match TRBD1. The V and J ends lost 2 bases and 2 bases, in that order; junction bases with no gene match: 4. Per germline, CDR1 GTSNPN and CDR2 SVGIG (reference sequence). This CDR3 is 15 amino acids long. The CDR3 nucleotides read TGTGCCTGGAGTCAAGGACAGGGGACTGGAAACACCATATATTTT. Translation: CAWSQGQGTGNTIYF. The variable domain in full, completed from reference TRBV30 and TRBJ1-3, reads SQTIHQWPATLVQPVGSPLSLECTVEGTSNPNLYWYRQAAGRGLQLLFYSVGIGQISSEVPQNLSASRPQDRQFILSSKKLLLSDSGFYLCAWSQGQGTGNTIYFGEGSWLTVV.

This clone came up once. V usage is TRBV30 and J usage is TRBJ2-7, with D possibly matching TRBD2 (7 bases). CDR3 length: 17 residues. The germline V gene has CDR1 GTSNPN and CDR2 SVGIG (reference sequence). V was shortened by 0 bases and J by 0 bases, with 18 bases between the two germline ends. The CDR3 sequence is CAWSVRFGGGLSYEQYF. In DNA form, the CDR3 reads TGTGCCTGGAGTGTACGGTTTGGCGGGGGCCTCTCCTACGAGCAGTACTTC.